There are many counts of the clone carrying this TCR beta chain. No antigen is known for it. The cDNA was produced through 5'RACE with 10-nucleotide random UMIs. In TCRdb, the 5' RACE reads were re-called with MiXCR into one record per CDR3 protein. The sample has fewer than 35,000 distinct CDR3 sequences, around 3.2% seen once. Per the germline V gene, CDR1 is SGHTA and CDR2 is FQGNSA. Trimming shortened V by 5 bases and J by 7 bases, and 9 bases separated the two germline ends. This CDR3 is 12 amino acids long. These data belong to a study of neurological immune-mediated disorders. Whole-study findings and limits: Whereas HTLV-1-associated myelopathy showed the most TCR clonal expansion, multiple sclerosis showed the least, with levels below those of healthy controls.

The genes are TRBV7-2 and TRBJ2-1; the D is unclear. Sequences were obtained from PBMCs. This TCR derives from a woman aged 25 to 39 with multiple sclerosis. DNA for the CDR3: TGTGCCAGCAGCAGCCGGTGGAATGAGCAGTTCTTC. It specifies CASSSRWNEQFF.